One and the same sample provided the 16 T cell receptor beta chains below, sequenced in a study of cytomegalovirus exposure and HLA in healthy donors. This PCR relied on a set of 60 Vbeta primers and 13 Jbeta primers. The method was immunoSEQ multiplex PCR; TCRdb's version includes in-frame clones alone and lacks a portion of them. The sample comprises tens of thousands of clones, about 81% of which are singletons, and 6.8% rests with the top ten. The sequencing sample was made of PBMCs. The receptors were sampled from a man aged 30 to 39 in good health and CMV-seropositive.

There are a few counts of this clone. The chain has TRBV5-1 and TRBJ2-7; D unclear. With 4 bases removed from V and 4 bases from J, the gap between germline ends came to 12 bases. Germline assignment: CDR1 SGHRS and CDR2 YFSETQ. CDR3 length equals 13 residues. CDR3 sequence reads: CASSPIGVYEQYF. The DNA of the CDR3 is TGCGCCAGCAGCCCCATTGGAGTTTACGAGCAGTACTTC.

The chain employs TRBV9 and TRBJ1-6; the match to TRBD1 covers 8 bases. Germline CDR1 SGDLS, CDR2 YYNGEE. The ends lost 2 bases at V and 0 bases at J; junction bases unmatched: 4. This CDR3 is built from 17 residues. Here the CDR3 DNA reads TGTGCCAGCAGCGTCCAGGGGGCAAGCTCCTATAATTCACCCCTCCACTTT. Protein product: CASSVQGASSYNSPLHF.

The chain recombines TRBV4-3 with TRBJ2-1, with TRBD2 identical over 10 bases. CDR3 length: 15 residues. The germline gives CDR1 LGHNA, CDR2 YSLEER. The J segment lost 5 bases and the V segment lost 6 bases, leaving 7 bases of the junction unmatched. The CDR3 sequence: CASSPLAGIHNEQFF. The CDR3 nucleotides read TGCGCCAGCAGTCCACTAGCGGGGATACACAATGAGCAGTTCTTC.

The rearrangement uses TRBV11-2 and TRBJ1-1, with 7 bases lining up with TRBD1. Trimming took 3 bases from V and 4 from J; bases not matched to a gene: 14. CDR1 and CDR2 (germline): SGHAT, FQNNGV. The CDR3 extends over 17 amino acids. The CDR3 DNA is TGTGCCAGCAGCTTCCGAGACAGGGTTCGTCGTGCCACTGAAGCTTTCTTT. Translation gives CASSFRDRVRRATEAFF.

In its sample, this clone was seen a few times. The sample holds other DNA sequences that translate to the same CDR3. The rearrangement links TRBV6-4 to TRBJ2-1; 10 nucleotides match TRBD2. The CDR3 runs 15 residues. The V gene's germline CDR1 is MRHNA and CDR2 SNTAGT. Unmatched junction bases numbered 0, after V lost 0 bases and J lost 4 bases. The CDR3 bases are TGTGCCAGCAGTGACTCAGCGGGGGGGTACAATGAGCAGTTCTTC. Its translation: CASSDSAGGYNEQFF.

CDR3 coding DNA: TGCGCCAGCAGCCATGACCCGGGGTCCTACGAGCAGTACTTC. Protein sequence: CASSHDPGSYEQYF. J is TRBJ2-7 and V is TRBV4-1, with D perhaps TRBD2 (5 bases). V was cut by 3 bases and J by 1 base, with 10 bases left in between. This CDR3 contains 14 residues. The germline CDR1 and CDR2 sequences are MGHRA and YSYEKL.

This clone was seen only once. This chain connects TRBV15 to TRBJ1-5; D may be TRBD1 (6 bases). Germline-derived CDR1 and CDR2 are LNHNV and YYDKDF (reference sequence). This CDR3 comprises 13 residues. The germline V and J ends were trimmed by 0 bases and 6 bases, with 6 bases remaining between them. The CDR3 region has the DNA TGTGCCACCAGCAGAGAAGGGGGTCAGCCCCAGCATTTT. Translating it yields CATSREGGQPQHF.

V and J are TRBV5-4 and TRBJ2-6; 8 bases line up with TRBD1. Germline V gene lookup returns CDR1 SGHNT and CDR2 YYREEE (reference sequence). The CDR3 has 18 amino acids. V dropped 4 bases and J dropped 1; count of bases not matched to a gene: 10. CDR3 protein: CASSPRQGPTSGANVLTF. CDR3 sequence (DNA): TGTGCCAGCAGCCCGAGACAGGGGCCGACTTCTGGGGCCAACGTCCTGACTTTC.

The V and J genes are TRBV27 and TRBJ1-2, with 7 bases identical to TRBD1. The CDR3 totals 13 residues. Germline V lookup: CDR1 MNHEY, CDR2 SMNVEV (reference sequence). The J segment lost 4 bases and the V segment lost 4 bases, leaving 3 bases of the junction unmatched. The CDR3 DNA is TGTGCCAGCAGTTCCCGGGACAGCTATGGCTACACCTTC. Protein: CASSSRDSYGYTF.

The V call is TRBV20-1, the J call TRBJ1-1; D perhaps matches TRBD1 (6 bases). Trimming left V 6 bases short and J 7 bases short, with 12 bases between. Germline values: CDR1 DFQATT, CDR2 SNEGSKA (reference sequence). This CDR3 comprises 11 residues. CDR3 sequence: CSARTGHEAFF. DNA for the CDR3: TGCAGTGCCCGAACGGGACATGAAGCTTTCTTT.

This rearrangement joins TRBV30 to TRBJ1-1, with unresolved D. This CDR3 has 11 amino acids. The V end lost 0 bases, the J end lost 7 bases, and 6 bases lay between the germline ends. In germline, CDR1 is GTSNPN, CDR2 SVGIG (reference sequence). The CDR3 DNA follows: TGTGCCTGGAGTGTGAGGGTTGAAGCTTTCTTT. Translating gives CAWSVRVEAFF.

The chain recombines TRBV5-6 with TRBJ2-7; 7 nucleotides line up with TRBD1. Unmatched junction bases numbered 12, after V lost 9 bases and J lost 3 bases. Germline CDR1 SGHDT, CDR2 YYEEEE. CDR3 size: 14 residues. In DNA form, the CDR3 reads TGTGCCATAGAAGAACAGGGGTTAGACTACGAGCAGTACTTC. As protein: CAIEEQGLDYEQYF.

The V call is TRBV12-5, the J call TRBJ2-3, with TRBD2 matching over 7 bases. Germline-derived CDR1 and CDR2 are LGHNT and FRNRAP. Trimming removed 5 bases from V and 2 bases from J; junction bases left unmatched: 4. The CDR3 length is 14 residues. The CDR3 here is CASGLGLDTDTQYF. Written as DNA, the CDR3 is TGTGCTAGTGGTCTAGGACTAGACACAGATACGCAGTATTTT.

This sequence joins TRBV5-1 and TRBJ2-7; no firm D call. The ends were cut back, 5 bases at V and 2 bases at J, with 8 bases in the middle. Germline-derived CDR1 and CDR2 are SGHRS and YFSETQ. The CDR3 loop spans 12 amino acids. As DNA, the CDR3 is TGCGCCAGCAGGTCTCAGGCCTACGAGCAGTACTTC. As protein: CASRSQAYEQYF.

The chain recombines TRBV29-1 with TRBJ2-2; no firm D call. V lost 6 bases and J 4 bases, leaving 6 bases between the germline ends. Per germline, CDR1 SQVTM and CDR2 ANQGSEA. The CDR3 loop spans 11 amino acids. In nucleotides, the CDR3 is TGCAGCGTGGTTAGCACCGGGGAGCTGTTTTTT. Protein: CSVVSTGELFF.

This clone turned up a few times. The J gene is TRBJ1-5, the V gene TRBV4-3, with TRBD1 as a possible D gene (6 bases). This CDR3 has 14 residues. V lost 0 bases and J 14 bases, leaving 17 bases between the germline ends. Germline V gene sequence: CDR1 LGHNA, CDR2 YSLEER. The CDR3 coding sequence is TGCGCCAGCAGCCAAGATCGCGGTCGGACAGCAGAGCATTTT. It codes for CASSQDRGRTAEHF.